This TCR beta chain was captured by sequencing in a study of T cells expressing NK-cell markers. From the 5' RACE reads, TCRdb lists one entry per CDR3 protein and no DNA. The sample totals about 140,000 distinct CDR3 sequences; its top ten clones hold approximately 12%. Study findings and constraints: For over five donors, the dominant NKG2C+ clonotypes made up roughly 1.0-7.0% of their CD8+ T cells.

CDR3 length: 16 residues. CDR1 and CDR2 from the germline V gene are SGHVS and FQNEAQ. With respect to this clonotype: Its antigen is currently unknown.

This sequence was found in a man aged 18 to 35 in good health. Specimen: blood T cells: a sorted CD56 or NKG2C T cell subset, CD4+ or CD8+ T cells, or bulk PBMC T cells (not recorded which). The V call is TRBV7-8, the J call TRBJ2-7; TCRdb's assignment of TRBD2 cannot be checked, as there is no DNA. The CDR3 spells CASTGFIGTAGYEQYF.